Presented here are 3 T cell receptor beta chains from one specimen sequenced in a study of blood T cells in healthy people across ages. For the second PCR, which ran for 7 to 11 cycles, a sample-barcoded 5' primer and a J-beta primer mix were used. TCRdb itself ran the 5' RACE reads through MiXCR, one entry per CDR3 protein. The sample carries about 1.1 million distinct CDR3 sequences, 35% to 40% recorded once. What was sequenced was blood. The source of these receptors is a man aged 18 to 29 in good health.

This clonotype has more than one count but fewer than ten. V gene TRBV12-5 combines with J gene TRBJ1-2; D may be TRBD1 (6 bases). Trimming stripped 4 bases from V and 4 bases from J, with 10 bases between. The germline V gene encodes CDR1 LGHNT and CDR2 FRNRAP. The CDR3 consists of 13 residues. CDR3 in DNA: TGTGCTAGTGGTTCCCCAGGGGTCTATGGCTACACCTTC. As protein: CASGSPGVYGYTF.

This chain links TRBV9 with TRBJ2-1; D is possibly TRBD1 (6 bases). CDR1 is SGDLS and CDR2 is YYNGEE in the germline V gene. The ends were cut back, 7 bases at V and 1 base at J, with 12 bases in the middle. This CDR3 has 14 amino acids. Here the CDR3 reads CASHRADSYNEQFF. DNA of the CDR3: TGTGCCAGCCACAGGGCTGATTCCTACAATGAGCAGTTCTTC.

This clonotype has only a few counts. The chain carries TRBV18 and TRBJ1-2, with 11 nucleotides matching TRBD1. Trimming took 1 base from V and 4 from J; bases not matched to a gene: 5. The germline gives CDR1 KGHSH, CDR2 LQKENI. This CDR3 has 16 residues. The CDR3, as DNA: TGTGCCAGCTCACCACGGACAGGGGGCGCTCCCTATGGCTACACCTTC. Amino acid sequence: CASSPRTGGAPYGYTF. Complete variable domain (other parts from reference TRBV18 and TRBJ1-2): NAGVMQNPRHLVRRRGQEARLRCSPMKGHSHVYWYRQLPEEGLKFMVYLQKENIIDESGMPKERFSAEFPKEGPSILRIQQVVRGDSAAYFCASSPRTGGAPYGYTFGSGTRLTVV.